The TCR beta chain under discussion was sequenced for a study of Ad26.COV2.S vaccination and SARS-CoV-2 variants. Whole-study context: Trial arm assignment for the donor was COV1001 Ad26.COV2.S. Overall study findings and caveats: Comparable non-spike TCR breadth was observed in vaccine and placebo recipients.

TCRdb keeps only in-frame clones here, not all; method: immunoSEQ multiplex PCR. This table holds about 350,000 clones, 65% to 90% found once. Described treatment: roughly 20 received Ad26.COV2.S at low or high dose, single or two shots; about 5 received placebo; per-sample allocation not given. Collection of samples fell on day 63 after the first vaccine or placebo injection. Boston hosted the donor, who was an adult aged 18-55 years. Remarks on this clone: As yet, its antigen is unknown.

This sequence was found in a person aged 18-65 years who received the Ad26.COV2.S COVID-19 vaccine or a placebo. The specimen was peripheral blood, collected in a trial of Ad26.COV2.S vaccine versus placebo.

For the CDR3, the DNA is TGTGCCAGCAGTGACTTAGGGATGGGACAGGGGCTACTTACCTTC. Residues: CASSDLGMGQGLLTF. The genes are TRBV25-1 and TRBJ1-2, with 10 positions matching TRBD1. CDR1 MGHDK and CDR2 SYGVNS come from the germline V gene. There are 15 residues in the CDR3. Losses at the gene ends were 3 bases for V and 14 bases for J; bases not matched to a gene: 15.